The sample holds one count of the clone carrying this T cell receptor beta chain. The sample comes from a study of blood T cell repertoires in COVID-19. Turning to the study itself: COVID-19 samples, acute and convalescent, were from the United States, Italy and Spain. In each case, the material was cDNA or gDNA derived from T cells, B-cell-depleted T cells, or PBMCs.

Original data processing: Estimation of nucleated cell counts was performed using reference gene primer amplification. This table comes from immunoSEQ multiplex PCR, and its TCRdb copy is limited to in-frame clones, with some not included. V and J calls plus clone size are reproduced from that table; the DNA served to infer D and trimming. The data show about 260,000 clones, around 90% seen once. The CDR3 is made up of 13 amino acids. Germline assignment: CDR1 LGHDT and CDR2 YNNKEL (reference sequence). V lost 6 bases and J 0 bases, leaving 9 bases between the germline ends. The sample taken for sequencing was peripheral blood. V usage is TRBV3-1 (or the pseudogene TRBV3-2) and J usage is TRBJ2-7; D not resolved. The receptor was isolated from a human donor in a cohort sampled during active COVID-19. The CDR3 nucleotides are TGTGCCAGCAGTCCGAGAATCTCCTACGAGCAGTACTTC. Translating it yields CASSPRISYEQYF.